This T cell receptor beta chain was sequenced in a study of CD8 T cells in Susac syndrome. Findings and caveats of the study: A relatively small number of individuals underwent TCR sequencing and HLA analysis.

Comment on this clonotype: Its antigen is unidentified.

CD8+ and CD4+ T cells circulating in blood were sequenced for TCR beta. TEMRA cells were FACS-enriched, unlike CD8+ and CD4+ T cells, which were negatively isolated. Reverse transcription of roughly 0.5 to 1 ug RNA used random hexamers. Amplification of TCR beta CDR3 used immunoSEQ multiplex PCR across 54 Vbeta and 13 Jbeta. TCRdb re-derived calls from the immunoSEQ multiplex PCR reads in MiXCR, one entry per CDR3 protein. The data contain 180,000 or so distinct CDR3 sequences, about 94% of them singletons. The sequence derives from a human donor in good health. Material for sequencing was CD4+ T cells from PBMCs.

The CDR3, as DNA: TGTGCCATCAGCGGGGTGGAGAATCAGCCCCAGCATTTT. This gives the protein CAISGVENQPQHF. This chain joins TRBV10-3 and TRBJ1-5; D not certain. Trimming took off 6 bases at V and 4 bases at J, with 10 bases between the two ends. This CDR3 is built from 13 residues. The germline V gene encodes CDR1 ENHRY and CDR2 SYGVKD.